This TCR beta chain originates from a study of T cells in Graves' hyperthyroidism and ophthalmopathy. The CDR3 runs 15 residues. The germline CDR1 and CDR2 sequences are MNHEY and SVGAGI. Trimming took 2 bases from V and 3 from J; bases not matched to a gene: 4. From RNA transcripts, TCR beta CDR3 regions were amplified. The HTBI primer set was used in a first-round RT-PCR of the TCR CDR3. TCRdb re-called the multiplex PCR reads through MiXCR, storing one row per CDR3 protein. This sample carries hundreds of thousands of distinct CDR3 sequences, 11% to 15% of them seen once, and the ten largest clones take 9.5% to 13%. Absent ophthalmopathy progression within 18 months defined stable Graves' hyperthyroidism. Exclusion of a patient resulted from uncontrolled infection, other autoimmune disease, pregnancy or lactation.

The sample was blood. The TCR comes from a woman younger than 30 with Graves' hyperthyroidism. The chain couples TRBV6-5 to TRBJ2-3; 8 nucleotides align to TRBD2. Here the CDR3 reads CASSYPGLETDTQYF. Written as DNA, the CDR3 is TGTGCCAGCAGTTACCCGGGACTAGAAACAGATACGCAGTATTTT.